This TCR beta chain stems from a study of breast tumors, draining lymph nodes, adjacent tissues (dated by TCRdb to about 2016). Regarding the complete study: In breast cancer patients, the study compared the TCR beta repertoires of tumor, adjacent nontumor tissue and axillary lymph nodes. In human breast cancer, the study set out to evaluate how tumor, surrounding tissue and draining lymph node repertoires relate to one another and whether T cells may move between these sites.

The axillary draining lymph nodes of breast cancer patients were the source of the lymph node samples. TCRdb shows the sequencer as Illumina HiSeq 2000. Multiplex PCR amplification was used to build the TCR beta chain libraries. The amplified TCR beta chain products were analyzed by high-throughput sequencing. TCRdb trimmed public reads at Q25 via fastp, called clones via MiXCR and kept in-frame beta chains. All rows with the same CDR3 protein become a single entry with the most common DNA and genes. This sample is represented by 160,000 or so distinct CDR3 sequences; 30% to 40% of them were singletons. About 3.7% of the sample is held by the ten biggest clonotypes. Looking up the germline V gene (reference sequence) yields CDR1 LNHDA and CDR2 SQIVND. From the cysteine through the phenylalanine, the CDR3 covers 16 amino acids. The retained sequence is limited to the CDR3, 48 bases, with the frame set at the first base. V and J are trimmed by 3 bases and 3 bases, and the gene matches miss 5 bases of the junction.

The research as a whole found: T-cell repertoire diversity in tumors was found to be lower than in lymph nodes but higher than in nontumor tissue, and preferential V and J gene usage was observed. The data were considered consistent with most tumor T cells being derived from the lymph node and subsequently expanding within tumor tissue. Tumor and nontumor tissue repertoires were significantly more similar in luminal-like than in basal-like breast cancer. The conclusion that tumor T cells originate in lymph nodes was presented as consistent with a hypothesis rather than as directly demonstrated.

This clonotype has ten or more counts. Its antigen remains unidentified. There are no base qualities to consult, and no much larger clone falls within one base. The specimen was axillary lymph node tissue. This receptor was obtained from a female donor with breast cancer. Some clones in this sample may be carry-over from other donors' samples. The chain joins TRBV19 to TRBJ2-6; 7 nucleotides in the junction match TRBD2. The CDR3: CASSMGRAGGANVLTF. The DNA reads as follows: TGTGCCAGTAGTATGGGGAGGGCGGGTGGGGCCAACGTCCTGACTTTC.